The 24 T cell receptor beta chains given below trace back to one sample, sequenced in a study of lymphopenia after photon versus proton radiotherapy. Only in-frame clones appear in the TCRdb table, and some are missing; sequencing was by immunoSEQ multiplex PCR. The repertoire consists of approximately 65,000 clones, with about 90% occurring once and the leading ten covering roughly 13%. Specimen: peripheral blood, collected from a patient treated with proton-based radiotherapy. The receptor set was obtained from a man older than 75 with esophageal cancer.

The V gene is TRBV10-2, the J gene TRBJ2-7; TRBD1 matches 9 bases. The CDR3 is made up of 15 amino acids. Germline V gene sequence: CDR1 WSHSY, CDR2 SAAADI. J was trimmed by 4 bases and V by 1 base; bases with no gene match: 5. As DNA, the CDR3 is TGCGCCAGCAGTGAGTTCAGACAGGGGGATTACGAGCAGTACTTC. Translated: CASSEFRQGDYEQYF.

This chain links TRBV6-5 with TRBJ2-2; no firm D call. Germline V lookup: CDR1 MNHEY, CDR2 SVGAGI. The ends were cut back, 3 bases at V and 7 bases at J, with 9 bases in the middle. The CDR3 contains 13 residues. CDR3 region: CASSYRPSGELFF. In DNA, the CDR3 is TGTGCCAGCAGTTATCGGCCCAGCGGGGAGCTGTTTTTT.

This clone was seen more than once but under ten times. This chain links TRBV6-6 with TRBJ1-6; D is unclear. Deletions cut 6 bases from V and 11 bases from J, with 11 bases between. This CDR3 is built from 12 residues. Per germline, CDR1 MNHNY and CDR2 SVGAGI (reference sequence). CDR3 region: CASSLLEAPLHF. CDR3 coding DNA: TGTGCCAGCAGCCTCCTAGAAGCACCCCTCCACTTT.

The V call is TRBV27, the J call TRBJ2-7; TRBD2 agrees at 9 bases. The CDR3 covers 14 residues. Trimming took 7 bases from V and 0 from J; bases not matched to a gene: 4. Germline loops: CDR1 MNHEY, CDR2 SMNVEV (reference sequence). As DNA, the CDR3 is TGTGCCAGCACCTCTAGCGGGGCCTCCTACGAGCAGTACTTC. The encoded protein is CASTSSGASYEQYF.

J is TRBJ1-4 and V is TRBV27; tentative D call: TRBD1 (5 bases). V lost 7 bases to trimming and J lost 4 bases, with 13 bases between them. From germline, CDR1 is MNHEY and CDR2 SMNVEV (reference sequence). The CDR3 runs to 14 residues. This chain's CDR3 is CASKEGVFNEKLFF. The DNA for the CDR3 is TGTGCCAGCAAGGAAGGGGTCTTTAATGAAAAACTGTTTTTT.

This clone appeared once. CDR3 region: CASSLVQGRLLNQPQHF. In DNA, the CDR3 is TGTGCCAGCAGCTTAGTCCAGGGGAGACTGTTAAATCAGCCCCAGCATTTT. The chain carries TRBV7-8 and TRBJ1-5; D is perhaps TRBD1 (6 bases). V was trimmed by 1 base and J by 4 bases, leaving 17 bases between them. The CDR3 contains 17 residues. The germline gives CDR1 SGHVS, CDR2 FQNEAQ.

The chain employs TRBV19 and TRBJ2-3; 15 bases line up with TRBD2. V shed 5 bases, J shed 3 bases, and the junction held 12 bases outside the gene matches. Germline CDR1 reads LNHDA; CDR2 reads SQIVND (reference sequence). The CDR3 runs 19 residues. CDR3 loop: CASSGGLAGGHPSTDTQYF. The CDR3 bases are TGTGCCAGTAGTGGTGGACTAGCGGGGGGGCATCCAAGTACAGATACGCAGTATTTT.

The chain uses TRBV11-2 and TRBJ2-7; 10 bases align to TRBD2. J was trimmed by 1 base and V by 5 bases; bases with no gene match: 2. This CDR3 spans 14 amino acids. CDR1 SGHAT and CDR2 FQNNGV come from the germline V gene. In DNA form, the CDR3 reads TGTGCCAGCAGCCCTAGCGGGGGTTCCTACGAGCAGTACTTC. It translates to CASSPSGGSYEQYF.

The chain has TRBV18 and TRBJ2-7; 9 bases are a match to TRBD1. CDR1 KGHSH and CDR2 LQKENI come from the germline V gene. This CDR3 comprises 13 residues. Unmatched junction bases numbered 4, after V lost 5 bases and J lost 5 bases. In DNA form, the CDR3 reads TGTGCCAGCTCAAAGGACAGGGGCGACGAGCAGTACTTC. It yields the protein CASSKDRGDEQYF. The variable domain in full, with the rest retrieved from reference TRBV18 and TRBJ2-7, is NAGVMQNPRHLVRRRGQEARLRCSPMKGHSHVYWYRQLPEEGLKFMVYLQKENIIDESGMPKERFSAEFPKEGPSILRIQQVVRGDSAAYFCASSKDRGDEQYFGPGTRLTVT.

This chain links TRBV7-9 with TRBJ2-7; a possible D gene is TRBD2 (6 bases). The ends were cut back, 3 bases at V and 2 bases at J, with 14 bases in the middle. Germline V gene data show CDR1 as SEHNR and CDR2 as FQNEAQ (reference sequence). This CDR3 region has 15 residues. The CDR3 reads CASSFPVGEAYEQYF. In DNA, the CDR3 is TGTGCCAGCAGCTTCCCCGTCGGGGAGGCCTACGAGCAGTACTTC.

Concerning this clone itself: The same CDR3 arises from other DNA sequences in this sample as well. The chain employs TRBV6-5 and TRBJ1-1; 7 bases fit TRBD1. The germline V gene has CDR1 MNHEY and CDR2 SVGAGI. The CDR3 is 13 amino acids. J was trimmed by 5 bases and V by 0 bases; bases with no gene match: 0. The DNA for the CDR3 is TGTGCCAGCAGTTACTCGACAGGGACTGAAGCTTTCTTT. It is translated as CASSYSTGTEAFF.

V gene TRBV30 combines with J gene TRBJ2-1; 8 bases agree with TRBD1. J gave up 2 bases and V 3 bases, and 6 bases lay outside the gene matches. Germline CDR1 GTSNPN, CDR2 SVGIG (reference sequence). This CDR3 has 15 amino acids. For the CDR3, the DNA is TGTGCCTGGAGCCAGGGGGCTATTCCCTACAATGAGCAGTTCTTC. It codes for CAWSQGAIPYNEQFF. Full variable domain (missing parts from reference TRBV30 and TRBJ2-1): SQTIHQWPATLVQPVGSPLSLECTVEGTSNPNLYWYRQAAGRGLQLLFYSVGIGQISSEVPQNLSASRPQDRQFILSSKKLLLSDSGFYLCAWSQGAIPYNEQFFGPGTRLTVL.

The chain combines TRBV4-3 with TRBJ1-6; D is uncertain. CDR3 length equals 14 residues. Germline V lookup: CDR1 LGHNA, CDR2 YSLEER. With 4 bases removed from V and 13 bases from J, the gap between germline ends came to 17 bases. The CDR3 sequence: CASSLNREVSPLHF. CDR3 DNA: TGCGCCAGCAGCCTCAATCGGGAGGTGTCTCCCCTCCACTTT.

The V gene is TRBV5-1, the J gene TRBJ1-2; TRBD1 aligns across 8 bases. Trimming at V came to 4 bases and at J to 2 bases, leaving 4 bases not matched to a gene. CDR3 length: 14 amino acids. Germline CDR1 and CDR2: SGHRS and YFSETQ. Here the CDR3 reads CASSPRTGNYGYTF. In DNA, the CDR3 is TGCGCCAGCAGCCCGCGGACAGGGAACTATGGCTACACCTTC.

This clone was seen once. The genes are TRBV5-1 and TRBJ2-2; 10 nucleotides line up with TRBD2. Per the germline V gene, CDR1 is SGHRS and CDR2 is YFSETQ. The V gene end was trimmed by 0 bases and the J gene end by 6 bases; junction bases not matched to a gene: 5. The CDR3 extends over 16 amino acids. CDR3 sequence reads: CASSLVPSGGPGELFF. The CDR3 DNA is TGCGCCAGCAGCTTGGTGCCTAGCGGGGGACCCGGGGAGCTGTTTTTT.

The J gene is TRBJ1-1, the V gene TRBV7-6; unclear D gene. V lost 2 bases and J lost 0, with 7 bases in between. The CDR3 spans 14 residues. From germline, CDR1 is SGHVS and CDR2 FNYEAQ. CDR3 nucleotides: TGTGCCAGCAGCTTATTTTCGATGAACACTGAAGCTTTCTTT. Amino acid sequence: CASSLFSMNTEAFF. Combining the CDR3 with reference TRBV7-6 and TRBJ1-1 gives the whole variable domain GAGVSQSPRYKVTKRGQDVALRCDPISGHVSLYWYRQALGQGPEFLTYFNYEAQQDKSGLPNDRFSAERPEGSISTLTIQRTEQRDSAMYRCASSLFSMNTEAFFGQGTRLTVV.

The V and J genes are TRBV5-1 and TRBJ1-6; no definite D call. The CDR3 runs to 14 residues. V lost 6 bases to trimming and J lost 5 bases, with 12 bases between them. CDR1 is SGHRS, CDR2 YFSETQ, per germline. The CDR3 region is CASKSGNDNSPLHF. The DNA for the CDR3 is TGCGCCAGCAAATCGGGCAATGATAATTCACCCCTCCACTTT.

The chain's CDR3 is CASSGTSGTTDTQYF. DNA of the CDR3: TGTGCCAGCAGTGGGACTAGCGGAACCACAGATACGCAGTATTTT. The chain recombines TRBV6-4 with TRBJ2-3; 10 nucleotides match TRBD2. Unmatched junction bases numbered 3, after V lost 4 bases and J lost 2 bases. Germline V gene data show CDR1 as MRHNA and CDR2 as SNTAGT. CDR3 size: 15 residues.

This sequence joins TRBV18 and TRBJ1-2; TRBD1 is a possible D gene (6 bases). V was clipped by 3 bases and J by 0 bases, with 11 bases between them. Germline CDR1 KGHSH, CDR2 LQKENI. The CDR3 sequence is 15 residues long. The DNA of the CDR3 is TGTGCCAGCTCACCGGCGGGGGGCACTAACTATGGCTACACCTTC. This codes for CASSPAGGTNYGYTF.

This chain connects TRBV5-1 to TRBJ2-1, with 7 bases lining up with TRBD1. Germline CDR1 SGHRS, CDR2 YFSETQ. V gave up 10 bases and J gave up 7 bases; unmatched junction bases: 11. CDR3 length: 13 amino acids. The DNA for the CDR3 is TGCGCCGCACGGGACAGCTCTAGGAATGAGCAGTTCTTC. Residues: CAARDSSRNEQFF.

The chain employs TRBV5-6 and TRBJ2-3; the D gene is possibly TRBD2 (6 bases). From germline, CDR1 is SGHDT and CDR2 YYEEEE. CDR3 size: 14 residues. V was shortened by 0 bases and J by 5 bases, with 10 bases between the two germline ends. CDR3 sequence (DNA): TGTGCCAGCAGCTTGGGGACTAAGGGAGATACGCAGTATTTT. Its translation: CASSLGTKGDTQYF.

The V gene is TRBV19, the J gene TRBJ1-1; 9 bases are shared with TRBD1. The CDR3 runs 17 residues. With 4 bases clipped from V and 5 bases from J, the junction kept 14 bases outside the gene matches. CDR1 LNHDA and CDR2 SQIVND come from the germline V gene (reference sequence). CDR3 in amino acids: CASSTMGPWGTGTEAFF. The CDR3, as DNA: TGTGCCAGTAGTACGATGGGCCCATGGGGGACAGGGACTGAAGCTTTCTTT.

The rearrangement uses TRBV11-2 and TRBJ1-1; the match to TRBD1 covers 9 bases. This CDR3 is built from 16 residues. V lost 5 bases to trimming and J lost 0 bases; unmatched junction nucleotides: 7. Germline V gene data show CDR1 as SGHAT and CDR2 as FQNNGV. The CDR3 coding sequence is TGTGCCAGCAGCACTTACAGGGGGCCTTTGAACACTGAAGCTTTCTTT. Protein: CASSTYRGPLNTEAFF.

The gene calls are TRBV6-4 and TRBJ1-2; 7 positions agree with TRBD1. The CDR3 contains 12 residues. The germline V gene has CDR1 MRHNA and CDR2 SNTAGT. After removal of 4 bases from V and 8 bases from J, the junction contained 4 bases not matched to a gene. In nucleotides, the CDR3 is TGTGCCAGCAGTGTGGGACAGATCGGCTACACCTTC. Residues: CASSVGQIGYTF.